The clone carrying this T cell receptor beta chain was picked up a small number of times. What it binds is not known. The source of the sample is a study of T cell responses to AZD1222 COVID-19 vaccine. Germline V gives CDR1 MNHEY, CDR2 SVGEGT. Trimming took 4 bases from V and 6 from J; bases not matched to a gene: 9. This CDR3 has 15 amino acids. This table comes from immunoSEQ multiplex PCR, and its TCRdb copy is limited to in-frame clones, with some not included. The top ten hold roughly a fifth of the sample, which has approximately 50,000 clones, 85% seen once. Points from the study as a whole: Clonal diversity was possibly underestimated; the donors were predominantly white British and more often female. Among AZD1222 vaccinees, only 5 to 7 were seropositive at baseline. Spike was spanned by vaccine-associated CD4 TCRs, with dominance at 160-218 and 743-854. As reported, nearly half of all spike-specific TCRs target variant regions that are unmutated.

The TCR comes from an adult in good health. This chain connects TRBV6-2 or TRBV6-3 to TRBJ2-1; 7 bases are shared with TRBD1. The source was peripheral blood, collected on day 0 of MenACWY control vaccination. In DNA form, the CDR3 reads TGTGCCAGCAGTTTTTCGGCAGGGGGTCCCAATGAGCAGTTCTTC. It encodes CASSFSAGGPNEQFF.